This TCR beta chain was captured in a study of cytomegalovirus exposure and HLA in healthy donors. Whole-study context: The study placed 80% to 90% of its 398 genotyped donors in the Caucasian-associated ancestry cluster.

60 Vbeta and 13 Jbeta primers were used in PCR. Here immunoSEQ multiplex PCR was the method, and the copy in TCRdb shows in-frame clones only, minus some. The profile shows fewer than 250,000 clones, approximately 87% of them singletons. With respect to this clone: The junction departs from germline at one end; a sequencing error may be responsible.

Germline V gene sequence: CDR1 LNHDA, CDR2 SQIVND (reference sequence). The CDR3 sequence is 12 residues long. The sequencing sample was made of PBMCs. V usage is TRBV19 and J usage is TRBJ1-5; no definite D call. The sequence was collected from a man aged 30 to 39 in good health and CMV-seronegative. DNA for the CDR3: TGTGCCAGTAGTATAGGTGATCAGTCCCAGCATTTT. It translates to CASSIGDQSQHF. Full variable domain (missing parts from reference TRBV19 and TRBJ1-5): DGGITQSPKYLFRKEGQNVTLSCEQNLNHDAMYWYRQDPGQGLRLIYYSQIVNDFQKGDIAEGYSVSREKKESFPLTVTSAQKNPTAFYLCASSIGDQSQHFGDGTRLSIL.